The 20 T cell receptor beta chains below all came from one sample that was sequenced in a study of blood T cell repertoires in COVID-19. Sequencing used immunoSEQ multiplex PCR; TCRdb keeps in-frame clones, though not all of them. The table includes some 55,000 clones, 87% detected once. Material: peripheral blood. The receptors shown here come from a man aged 55-75 years with acute or convalescent COVID-19.

This rearrangement joins TRBV7-2 to TRBJ2-3; D is possibly TRBD2 (6 bases). CDR3 length equals 17 residues. Germline CDR1 is SGHTA and CDR2 is FQGNSA. Trimming pared 2 bases from V and 6 bases from J, leaving 21 bases between. The CDR3 loop is CASSLSWGVSEVDTQYF. The CDR3 DNA reads TGTGCCAGCAGCTTAAGTTGGGGGGTATCGGAGGTGGATACGCAGTATTTT. Full variable domain (rest looked up from reference TRBV7-2 and TRBJ2-3): GAGVSQSPSNKVTEKGKDVELRCDPISGHTALYWYRQSLGQGLEFLIYFQGNSAPDKSGLPSDRFSAERTGGSVSTLTIQRTQQEDSAVYLCASSLSWGVSEVDTQYFGPGTRLTVL.

The rearrangement links TRBV7-3 to TRBJ2-7; 9 nucleotides agree with TRBD1. V gave up 0 bases and J gave up 0 bases; unmatched junction bases: 0. This CDR3 region has 15 residues. CDR1 and CDR2 from the germline V gene are SGHTA and FQGTGA. For the CDR3, the DNA is TGTGCCAGCAGCTTAACGGGACAGGGCTCCTACGAGCAGTACTTC. It codes for CASSLTGQGSYEQYF.

The V and J genes are TRBV6-5 and TRBJ1-1; no clear D gene. CDR3 length equals 13 residues. Germline V lookup: CDR1 MNHEY, CDR2 SVGAGI. V gave up 2 bases and J gave up 3 bases, with 7 bases separating them. The CDR3 sequence: CASSYAGYTEAFF. The CDR3 DNA reads as TGTGCCAGCAGTTACGCGGGATACACTGAAGCTTTCTTT.

A single count supports this clone. The chain carries TRBV10-2 and TRBJ1-2, with 10 positions matching TRBD1. V shed 6 bases and J 4 bases; nucleotides not matched to a gene: 2. Germline V gene sequence: CDR1 WSHSY, CDR2 SAAADI. This CDR3 has 13 amino acids. The CDR3: CASSGDRGYGYTF. The CDR3 DNA sequence: TGCGCCAGCAGCGGGGACAGGGGCTATGGCTACACCTTC.

The CDR3 protein is CASRERGQGIYEQYF. Written as DNA, the CDR3 is TGTGCCAGCAGAGAGAGAGGACAGGGTATCTACGAGCAGTACTTC. The chain uses TRBV6-5 and TRBJ2-7, with TRBD1 matching over 8 bases. The germline gives CDR1 MNHEY, CDR2 SVGAGI. Unmatched junction bases numbered 10, after V lost 6 bases and J lost 3 bases. The CDR3 has 15 amino acids.

The chain carries TRBV19 and TRBJ2-3; D is possibly TRBD2 (5 bases). Trimming took 6 bases from V and 1 from J, leaving 8 bases between them. Germline V lookup: CDR1 LNHDA, CDR2 SQIVND (reference sequence). The CDR3 is 13 residues long. As DNA, the CDR3 is TGTGCCAGTAGGCCGGAGGGCACAGATACGCAGTATTTT. Amino acid sequence: CASRPEGTDTQYF.

V is TRBV5-1 and J is TRBJ2-2, with D possibly TRBD2 on 6 matching bases. Germline CDR1 SGHRS, CDR2 YFSETQ. V shed 6 bases and J shed 4 bases, with 13 bases lying between them. The CDR3 is made up of 14 amino acids. Here the CDR3 DNA reads TGCGCCAGCATCGACCCGCGGGGCACCGGGGAGCTGTTTTTT. Amino acid sequence: CASIDPRGTGELFF.

This clone was recorded only once. V is TRBV5-1 and J is TRBJ2-3, with D perhaps TRBD1 (6 bases). CDR1 is SGHRS and CDR2 is YFSETQ in the germline V gene. V was cut by 5 bases and J by 2 bases, with 18 bases left in between. CDR3 length equals 16 residues. The CDR3 loop reads CASSHAKQGPTDTQYF. The CDR3 coding sequence is TGCGCCAGCAGTCATGCGAAACAGGGCCCCACAGATACGCAGTATTTT. Using reference TRBV5-1 and TRBJ2-3 for the parts outside the CDR3, the full variable domain is KAGVTQTPRYLIKTRGQQVTLSCSPISGHRSVSWYQQTPGQGLQFLFEYFSETQRNKGNFPGRFSGRQFSNSRSEMNVSTLELGDSALYLCASSHAKQGPTDTQYFGPGTRLTVL.

V and J are TRBV7-6 and TRBJ1-2, with a weak D call TRBD1 (6 bases). V was shortened by 5 bases and J by 4 bases, with 20 bases between the two germline ends. This CDR3 is built from 16 residues. Germline assignment: CDR1 SGHVS and CDR2 FNYEAQ. The CDR3 bases are TGTGCCAGCAGCATCGATGTGGGGGGGCTCGTCTATGGCTACACCTTC. Its translation: CASSIDVGGLVYGYTF.

This chain connects TRBV9 to TRBJ1-3; 12 positions match TRBD1. Germline V gene sequence: CDR1 SGDLS, CDR2 YYNGEE. The CDR3 covers 20 residues. V shed 0 bases and J 0 bases; nucleotides not matched to a gene: 10. Here the CDR3 reads CASSVGGTGGLGASGNTIYF. The CDR3 DNA reads TGTGCCAGCAGCGTAGGGGGGACAGGGGGCCTAGGGGCCTCTGGAAACACCATATATTTT.

This rearrangement joins TRBV6-5 to TRBJ1-2, with 7 bases lining up with TRBD1. After removal of 5 bases from V and 4 bases from J, the junction contained 10 bases not matched to a gene. Germline CDR1 MNHEY, CDR2 SVGAGI. This CDR3 region has 15 residues. CDR3 region: CASSPGQLSGYGYTF. In nucleotides, the CDR3 is TGTGCCAGCAGTCCGGGACAGTTGAGTGGCTATGGCTACACCTTC.

This clone was counted once. The gene calls are TRBV30 and TRBJ1-1; TRBD1 matches 12 bases. CDR1 is GTSNPN and CDR2 is SVGIG in the germline V gene (reference sequence). This CDR3 is 17 amino acids long. V shed 3 bases, J shed 1 base, and the junction held 9 bases outside the gene matches. The CDR3 region is CAWSYGGQGARNTEAFF. As DNA, the CDR3 is TGTGCCTGGAGCTACGGGGGACAGGGGGCCAGGAACACTGAAGCTTTCTTT.

The rearrangement uses TRBV7-2 and TRBJ2-1, with TRBD1 as a possible D gene (6 bases). In germline, CDR1 is SGHTA, CDR2 FQGNSA. CDR3 length: 14 amino acids. V lost 5 bases, J lost 8 bases, and 16 bases lay in between. CDR3 nucleotides: TGTGCCAGCAGCCGGCAGGGGTTAGTCGATGAGCAGTTCTTC. It codes for CASSRQGLVDEQFF.

This sequence joins TRBV7-8 and TRBJ2-1; 8 bases map to TRBD2. CDR1 and CDR2 (germline): SGHVS, FQNEAQ. The trim removed 1 base at V and 3 bases at J, leaving 2 bases unmatched. This CDR3 region has 15 residues. CDR3 in amino acids: CASSLGAGVYNEQFF. The CDR3 nucleotides are TGTGCCAGCAGCTTAGGAGCGGGGGTCTACAATGAGCAGTTCTTC.

The V gene is TRBV18, the J gene TRBJ2-3; 8 bases align to TRBD2. The CDR3 extends over 15 amino acids. Germline values: CDR1 KGHSH, CDR2 LQKENI. V shed 2 bases, J shed 3 bases, and the junction held 4 bases outside the gene matches. This chain's CDR3 is CASSPAGGQTDTQYF. The CDR3 bases are TGTGCCAGCTCACCAGCGGGGGGCCAGACAGATACGCAGTATTTT.

The CDR3 DNA is TGTGCCAGCAGCTCAAACTCCCAGGGCGCAGGAAAACTGTTTTTT. Encoded protein: CASSSNSQGAGKLFF. The J gene is TRBJ1-4, the V gene TRBV5-5; tentative D call: TRBD1 (5 bases). CDR1 and CDR2 (germline): SGHKS, YYEKEE (reference sequence). V lost 3 bases to trimming and J lost 10 bases, with 19 bases between them. CDR3 length: 15 amino acids.

The V and J genes are TRBV5-4 and TRBJ1-2; D gene unclear. CDR1 and CDR2 from the germline V gene are SGHNT and YYREEE (reference sequence). Trimming removed 4 bases from V and 4 bases from J, with 14 bases in between. This CDR3 contains 14 residues. The CDR3 loop is CASSPRESPYGYTF. CDR3 coding DNA: TGTGCCAGCAGCCCGAGGGAGAGCCCCTATGGCTACACCTTC.

The chain employs TRBV5-4 and TRBJ2-1; 9 bases line up with TRBD2. The CDR3 totals 15 residues. With 10 bases clipped from V and 5 bases from J, the junction kept 13 bases outside the gene matches. Germline CDR1 SGHNT, CDR2 YYREEE (reference sequence). The CDR3 sequence: CAYGGRGGWNNEQFF. The DNA for the CDR3 is TGTGCCTACGGCGGGCGGGGGGGCTGGAACAATGAGCAGTTCTTC.

The chain has TRBV4-3 and TRBJ1-6, with 7 bases that match TRBD1. This CDR3 has 16 residues. The V segment lost 1 base and the J segment 4 bases; nucleotides outside the gene matches: 4. Germline lookup yields CDR1 LGHNA and CDR2 YSLEER. The chain's CDR3 is CASSQGLDRYNSPLHF. CDR3 DNA: TGCGCCAGCAGCCAAGGTTTGGACAGGTATAATTCACCCCTCCACTTT.

The V and J genes are TRBV5-1 and TRBJ2-6, with D perhaps TRBD1 (6 bases). The CDR3 length is 17 residues. V was cut by 4 bases and J by 0 bases, with 14 bases left in between. Looked up from germline, CDR1 is SGHRS and CDR2 is YFSETQ. For the CDR3, the DNA is TGCGCCAGCAGCCTGCAGACAGGTAGCTCTGGGGCCAACGTCCTGACTTTC. Encoded protein: CASSLQTGSSGANVLTF.